Included here is one T cell receptor (beta chain) sequence, with context. Original data processing: Researchers report that nucleated cell counts were estimated from reference gene primer amplification. The repertoire was sequenced with immunoSEQ multiplex PCR; TCRdb's copy has only in-frame clones and lacks some. V and J calls plus clone size are reproduced from that table; the DNA served to infer D and trimming. The sample contains about 94,000 clones, more than 75% of which appear only once. These data originate in a study of blood T cell repertoires in COVID-19. At the level of the study: Collection of acute and convalescent COVID-19 samples took place in the United States, Italy and Spain. The analysed material was cDNA or gDNA that came from T cells, B-cell-depleted T cells, or PBMCs.

V was cut by 3 bases and J by 8 bases, with 19 bases left in between. The CDR3 sequence is 15 residues long. The germline V gene encodes CDR1 MNHEY and CDR2 SMNVEV (reference sequence). The clonotype was recovered from an elderly woman with acute or convalescent COVID-19. The sample taken for sequencing was peripheral blood. The V gene is TRBV27, the J gene TRBJ1-2; D might be TRBD1 (5 bases). The CDR3 nucleotides read TGTGCCAGCAGTTTGGACCCTTTGGGGGGGACCGGCTACACCTTC. This translates into CASSLDPLGGTGYTF.